This T cell receptor beta chain was captured in a study of shared clonotypes between healthy human individuals. Study summary: Each donor had three CD4 naive, three CD4 memory, two CD8 naive and one CD8 memory plate.

Deletions cut 5 bases from V and 0 bases from J, with 7 bases between. The germline CDR1 and CDR2 sequences are SGHTA and FQGNSA. The CDR3 loop spans 13 amino acids. The repertoire was sequenced with immunoSEQ multiplex PCR; TCRdb's copy has only in-frame clones and lacks some. Here the sample spans 1,100,000 or so clones, approximately 80% being singletons. This TCR was recovered from a young man in good health. Some clones in this sample may be carry-over from other donors' samples. The chain carries TRBV7-2 and TRBJ1-1; D call uncertain. The specimen was memory CD4+ T cells from PBMCs. Sample subset: CD45RA-negative fraction. The chain's CDR3 is CASSGQLNTEAFF. In nucleotides, the CDR3 is TGTGCCAGCAGCGGGCAGTTGAACACTGAAGCTTTCTTT.